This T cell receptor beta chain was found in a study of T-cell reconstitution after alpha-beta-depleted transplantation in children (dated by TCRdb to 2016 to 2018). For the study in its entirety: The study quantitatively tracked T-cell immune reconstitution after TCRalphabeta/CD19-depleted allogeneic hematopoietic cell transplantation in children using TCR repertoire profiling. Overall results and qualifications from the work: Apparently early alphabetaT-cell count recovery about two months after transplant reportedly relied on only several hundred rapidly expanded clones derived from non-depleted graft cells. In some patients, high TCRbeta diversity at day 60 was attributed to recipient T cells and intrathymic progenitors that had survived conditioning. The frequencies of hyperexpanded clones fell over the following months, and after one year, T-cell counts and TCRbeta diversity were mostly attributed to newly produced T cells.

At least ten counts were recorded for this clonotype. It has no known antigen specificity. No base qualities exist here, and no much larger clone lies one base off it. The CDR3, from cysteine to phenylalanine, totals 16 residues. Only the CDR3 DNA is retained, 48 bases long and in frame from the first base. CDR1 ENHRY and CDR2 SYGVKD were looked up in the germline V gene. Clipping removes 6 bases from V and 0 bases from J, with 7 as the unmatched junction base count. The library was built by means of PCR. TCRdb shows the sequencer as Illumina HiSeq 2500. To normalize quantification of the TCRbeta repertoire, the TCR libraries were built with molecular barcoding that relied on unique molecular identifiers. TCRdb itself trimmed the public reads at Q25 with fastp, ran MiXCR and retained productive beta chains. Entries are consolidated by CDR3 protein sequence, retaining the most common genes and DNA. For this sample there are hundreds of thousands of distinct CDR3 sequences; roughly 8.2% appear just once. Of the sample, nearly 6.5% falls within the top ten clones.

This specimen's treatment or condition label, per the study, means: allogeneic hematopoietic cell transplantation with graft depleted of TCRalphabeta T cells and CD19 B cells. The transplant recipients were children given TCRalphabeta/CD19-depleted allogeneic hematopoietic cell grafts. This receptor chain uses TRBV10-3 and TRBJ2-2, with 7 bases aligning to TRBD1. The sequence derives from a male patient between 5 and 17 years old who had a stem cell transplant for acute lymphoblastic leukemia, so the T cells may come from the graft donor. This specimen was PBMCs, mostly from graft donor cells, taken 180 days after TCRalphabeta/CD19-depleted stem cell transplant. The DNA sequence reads TGTGCCATCAGGATGACAGGGCGATCGAACACCGGGGAGCTGTTTTTT. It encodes CAIRMTGRSNTGELFF.